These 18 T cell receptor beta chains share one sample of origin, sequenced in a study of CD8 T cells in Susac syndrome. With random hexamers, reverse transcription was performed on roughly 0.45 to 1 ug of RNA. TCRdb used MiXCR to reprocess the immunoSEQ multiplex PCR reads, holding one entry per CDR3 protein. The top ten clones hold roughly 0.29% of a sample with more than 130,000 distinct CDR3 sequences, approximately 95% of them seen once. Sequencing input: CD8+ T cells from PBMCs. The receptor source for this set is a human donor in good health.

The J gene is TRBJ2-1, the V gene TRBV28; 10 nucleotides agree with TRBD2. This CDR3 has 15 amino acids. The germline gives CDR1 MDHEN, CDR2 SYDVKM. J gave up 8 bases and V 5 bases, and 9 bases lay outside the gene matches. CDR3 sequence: CASSLVSGRFDEQFF. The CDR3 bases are TGTGCCAGCAGTCTAGTTAGCGGGAGGTTTGATGAGCAGTTCTTC.

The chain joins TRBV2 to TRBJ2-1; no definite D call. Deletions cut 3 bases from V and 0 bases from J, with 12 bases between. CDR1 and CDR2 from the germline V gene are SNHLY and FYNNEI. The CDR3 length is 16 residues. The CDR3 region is CASSESQTSSYNEQFF. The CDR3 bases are TGTGCCAGCAGTGAGTCCCAAACGAGCTCCTACAATGAGCAGTTCTTC.

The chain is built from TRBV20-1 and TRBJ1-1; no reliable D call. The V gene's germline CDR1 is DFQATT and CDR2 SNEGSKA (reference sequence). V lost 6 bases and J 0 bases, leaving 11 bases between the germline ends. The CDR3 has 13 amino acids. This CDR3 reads CSAMDGLNTEAFF. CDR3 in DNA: TGCAGTGCCATGGACGGCTTGAACACTGAAGCTTTCTTT.

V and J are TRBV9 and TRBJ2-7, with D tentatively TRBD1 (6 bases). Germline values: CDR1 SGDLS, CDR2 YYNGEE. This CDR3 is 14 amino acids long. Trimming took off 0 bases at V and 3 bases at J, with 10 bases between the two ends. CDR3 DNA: TGTGCCAGCAGCGTAGACCCGACAGGCTACGAGCAGTACTTC. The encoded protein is CASSVDPTGYEQYF.

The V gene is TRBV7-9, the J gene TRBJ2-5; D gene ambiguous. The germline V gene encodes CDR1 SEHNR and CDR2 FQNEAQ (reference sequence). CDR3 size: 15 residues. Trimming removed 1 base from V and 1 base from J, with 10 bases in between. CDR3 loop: CASSLVTAIQETQYF. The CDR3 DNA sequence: TGTGCCAGCAGCTTAGTGACGGCTATCCAAGAGACCCAGTACTTC.

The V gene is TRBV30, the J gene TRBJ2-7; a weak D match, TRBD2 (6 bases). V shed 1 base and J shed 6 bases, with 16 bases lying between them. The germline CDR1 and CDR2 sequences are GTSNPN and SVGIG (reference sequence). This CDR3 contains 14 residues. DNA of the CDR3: TGTGCCTGGAGTGGGCCTAGCGCGTGGGGCGAGCAGTACTTC. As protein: CAWSGPSAWGEQYF. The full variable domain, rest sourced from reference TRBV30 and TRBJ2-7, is SQTIHQWPATLVQPVGSPLSLECTVEGTSNPNLYWYRQAAGRGLQLLFYSVGIGQISSEVPQNLSASRPQDRQFILSSKKLLLSDSGFYLCAWSGPSAWGEQYFGPGTRLTVT.

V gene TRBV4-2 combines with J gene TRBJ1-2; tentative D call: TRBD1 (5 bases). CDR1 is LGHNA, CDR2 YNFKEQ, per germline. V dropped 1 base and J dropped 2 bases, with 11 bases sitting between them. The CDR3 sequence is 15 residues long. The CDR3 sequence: CASSQVKGPNYGYTF. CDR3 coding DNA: TGTGCCAGCAGCCAAGTGAAGGGGCCGAACTATGGCTACACCTTC.

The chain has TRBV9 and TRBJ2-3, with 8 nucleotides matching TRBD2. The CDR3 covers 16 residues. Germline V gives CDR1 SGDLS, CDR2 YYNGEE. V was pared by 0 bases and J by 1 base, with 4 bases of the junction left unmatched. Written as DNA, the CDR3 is TGTGCCAGCAGCGTAGATGCCGGGAGGGGCACAGATACGCAGTATTTT. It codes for CASSVDAGRGTDTQYF.

CDR3 sequence reads: CSARNGRQETQYF. The CDR3 DNA sequence: TGCAGTGCTAGAAACGGGAGGCAAGAGACCCAGTACTTC. The rearrangement uses TRBV20-1 and TRBJ2-5; 7 nucleotides match TRBD2. The CDR3 is made up of 13 amino acids. The germline gives CDR1 DFQATT, CDR2 SNEGSKA (reference sequence). The junction had 2 bases not matched to a gene; V was cut back by 2 bases and J by 2 bases.

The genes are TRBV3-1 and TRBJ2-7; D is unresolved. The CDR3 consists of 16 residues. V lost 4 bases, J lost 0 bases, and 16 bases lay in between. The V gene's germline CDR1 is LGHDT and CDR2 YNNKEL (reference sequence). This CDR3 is CASSRSWMDLSYEQYF. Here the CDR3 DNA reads TGTGCCAGCAGCCGGAGCTGGATGGACCTCTCCTACGAGCAGTACTTC.

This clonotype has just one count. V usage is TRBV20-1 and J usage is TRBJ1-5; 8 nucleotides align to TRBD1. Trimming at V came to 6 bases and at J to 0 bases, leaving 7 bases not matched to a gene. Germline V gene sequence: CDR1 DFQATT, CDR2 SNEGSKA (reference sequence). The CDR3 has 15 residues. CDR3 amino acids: CSAGSDRGSNQPQHF. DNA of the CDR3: TGCAGTGCCGGATCTGACAGGGGTAGCAATCAGCCCCAGCATTTT.

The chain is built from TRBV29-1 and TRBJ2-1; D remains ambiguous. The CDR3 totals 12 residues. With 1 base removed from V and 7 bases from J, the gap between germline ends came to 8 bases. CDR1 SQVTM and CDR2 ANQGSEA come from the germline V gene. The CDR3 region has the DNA TGCAGCGTTGAAGGGACCCCGAATGAGCAGTTCTTC. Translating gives CSVEGTPNEQFF.

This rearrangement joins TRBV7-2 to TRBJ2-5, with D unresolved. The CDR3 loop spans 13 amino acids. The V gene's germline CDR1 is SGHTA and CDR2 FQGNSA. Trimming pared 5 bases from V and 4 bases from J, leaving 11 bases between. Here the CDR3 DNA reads TGTGCCAGCAGCAACTGGGTAGGAGAGACCCAGTACTTC. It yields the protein CASSNWVGETQYF.

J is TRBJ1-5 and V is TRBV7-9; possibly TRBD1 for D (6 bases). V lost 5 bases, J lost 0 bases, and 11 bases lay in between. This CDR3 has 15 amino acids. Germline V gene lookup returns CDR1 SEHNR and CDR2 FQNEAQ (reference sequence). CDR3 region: CASSPGQISNQPQHF. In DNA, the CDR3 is TGTGCCAGCAGCCCCGGACAGATTAGCAATCAGCCCCAGCATTTT.

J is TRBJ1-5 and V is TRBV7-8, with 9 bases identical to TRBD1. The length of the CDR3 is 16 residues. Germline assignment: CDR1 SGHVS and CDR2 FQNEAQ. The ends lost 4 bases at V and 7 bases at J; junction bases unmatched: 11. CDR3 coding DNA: TGTGCCAGCAGCTCCACGGGTACAGGGGGCGGCCAGCCCCAGCATTTT. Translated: CASSSTGTGGGQPQHF.

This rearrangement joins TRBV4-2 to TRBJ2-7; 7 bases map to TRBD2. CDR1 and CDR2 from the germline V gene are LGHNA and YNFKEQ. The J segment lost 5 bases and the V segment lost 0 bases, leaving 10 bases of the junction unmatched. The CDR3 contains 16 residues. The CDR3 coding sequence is TGTGCCAGCAGCCAAGATATCGGGCGGGAGCCCCACGAGCAGTACTTC. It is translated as CASSQDIGREPHEQYF.

CDR3 DNA sequence: TGTGCCAGCAGTTTAAGTCGTGGGGGCGAAGCTTTCTTT. Its translation: CASSLSRGGEAFF. The rearrangement links TRBV27 to TRBJ1-1; D perhaps matches TRBD1 (6 bases). This CDR3 contains 13 residues. V dropped 2 bases and J dropped 8 bases, with 12 bases sitting between them. CDR1 is MNHEY, CDR2 SMNVEV, per germline (reference sequence).

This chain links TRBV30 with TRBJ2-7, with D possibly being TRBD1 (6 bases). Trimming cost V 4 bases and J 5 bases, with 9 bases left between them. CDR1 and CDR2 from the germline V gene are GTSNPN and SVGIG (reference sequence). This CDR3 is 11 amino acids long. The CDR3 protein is CAWIHRDEQYF. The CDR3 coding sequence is TGTGCCTGGATACACAGGGACGAGCAGTACTTC.